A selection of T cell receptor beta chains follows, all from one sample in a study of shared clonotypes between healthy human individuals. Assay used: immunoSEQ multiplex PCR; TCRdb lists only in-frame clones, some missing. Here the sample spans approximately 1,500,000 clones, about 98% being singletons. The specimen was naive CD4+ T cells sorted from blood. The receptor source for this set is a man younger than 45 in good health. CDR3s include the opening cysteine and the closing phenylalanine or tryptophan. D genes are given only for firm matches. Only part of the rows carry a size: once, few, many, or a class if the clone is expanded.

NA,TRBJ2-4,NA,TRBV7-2,CASSLILAKNIQYF,TGTGCCAGCAGCTTAATTCTAGCCAAAAACATTCAGTACTTC
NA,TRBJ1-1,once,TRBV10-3,CAISERTIGGTEAFF,TGTGCCATCAGTGAGAGGACGATCGGTGGGACTGAAGCTTTCTTT
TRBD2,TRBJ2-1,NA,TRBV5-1,CASTGGSASYNEQFF,TGCGCCAGCACTGGCGGGAGCGCGTCCTACAATGAGCAGTTCTTC
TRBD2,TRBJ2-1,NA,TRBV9,CASSVALPILAGYDEQFF,TGTGCCAGCAGCGTAGCTCTCCCGATACTAGCGGGATACGATGAGCAGTTCTTC
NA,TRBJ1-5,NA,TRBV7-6,CASSPRSGADQPQHF,TGTGCCAGCAGCCCGCGGTCAGGGGCTGACCAGCCCCAGCATTTT
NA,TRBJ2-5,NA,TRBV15,CATSRDWGAETQYF,TGTGCCACCAGCAGAGATTGGGGGGCGGAGACCCAGTACTTC
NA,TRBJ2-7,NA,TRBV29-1,CSATRHYEQYF,TGCAGCGCTACCCGCCACTACGAGCAGTACTTC
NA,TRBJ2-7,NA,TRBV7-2,CASSLAPTYEQYF,TGTGCCAGCAGCTTAGCGCCGACCTACGAGCAGTACTTC
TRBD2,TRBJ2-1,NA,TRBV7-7,CASSLGTSLYNEQFF,TGTGCTAGCAGTTTAGGGACTAGCCTATACAATGAGCAGTTCTTC
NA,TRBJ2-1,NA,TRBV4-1,CASSQDPRGSHGEQFF,TGCGCCAGCAGCCAAGATCCTAGAGGCAGCCATGGTGAGCAGTTCTTC
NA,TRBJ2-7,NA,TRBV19,CASSIEDRGGLTFYEQYF,TGTGCCAGTAGTATCGAGGACCGCGGCGGACTAACTTTTTACGAGCAGTACTTC
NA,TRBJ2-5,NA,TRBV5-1,CASSYRVQETQYF,TGCGCCAGCAGCTACAGGGTTCAAGAGACCCAGTACTTC
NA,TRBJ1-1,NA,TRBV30,CAWSPEGWTEAFF,TGTGCCTGGAGTCCCGAGGGATGGACTGAAGCTTTCTTT
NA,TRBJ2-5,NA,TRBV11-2,CASSPTEETQYF,TGTGCCAGCAGCCCCACCGAAGAGACCCAGTACTTC
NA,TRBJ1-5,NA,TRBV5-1,CASSLAGGNQPQHF,TGCGCCAGCAGCTTGGCCGGGGGCAATCAGCCCCAGCATTTT
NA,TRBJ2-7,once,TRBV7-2,CASSPAGAGFQQYF,TGTGCCAGCAGCCCGGCCGGGGCGGGCTTCCAGCAGTACTTC
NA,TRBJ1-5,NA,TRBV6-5,CASRQGKGTRQPQHF,TGTGCCAGCAGACAGGGAAAGGGCACCAGACAGCCCCAGCATTTT
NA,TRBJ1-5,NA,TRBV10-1,CASSGGVGQPQHF,TGCGCCAGCAGTGGGGGGGTAGGTCAGCCCCAGCATTTT
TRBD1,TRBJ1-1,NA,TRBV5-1,CASSTRRDRANTEAFF,TGCGCCAGCAGCACGCGGCGGGACAGGGCGAACACTGAAGCTTTCTTT
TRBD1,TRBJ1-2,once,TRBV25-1,CASSGQKDRRNYGYTF,TGTGCCAGCAGCGGTCAAAAGGACAGGAGAAATTATGGCTACACCTTC
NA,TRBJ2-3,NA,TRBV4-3,CASSQEKRATTDTQYF,TGCGCCAGCAGCCAAGAGAAGAGAGCGACCACAGATACGCAGTATTTT
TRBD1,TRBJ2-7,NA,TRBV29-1,CSAWTGTPNEQYF,TGCAGCGCCTGGACAGGGACCCCCAACGAGCAGTACTTC
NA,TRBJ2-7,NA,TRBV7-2,CASSLSGYEQYF,TGTGCCAGCAGCCTCTCGGGATACGAGCAGTACTTC
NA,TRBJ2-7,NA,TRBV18,CASSPRDKVEGYEQYF,TGTGCCAGCTCACCACGGGACAAGGTAGAGGGCTACGAGCAGTACTTC
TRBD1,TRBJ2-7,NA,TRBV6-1,CASTRQGMGYEQYF,TGTGCCAGCACGAGACAGGGGATGGGCTACGAGCAGTACTTC
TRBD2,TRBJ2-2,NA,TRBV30,CAWTSGRAVGELFF,TGTGCCTGGACTAGCGGGAGGGCGGTCGGGGAGCTGTTTTTT
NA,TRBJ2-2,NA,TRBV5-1,CASSSYGTGELFF,TGCGCCAGCAGCTCATATGGAACCGGGGAGCTGTTTTTT
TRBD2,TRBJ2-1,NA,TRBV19,CASSIGPGLAYNEQFF,TGTGCCAGTAGTATTGGCCCGGGACTAGCGTACAATGAGCAGTTCTTC